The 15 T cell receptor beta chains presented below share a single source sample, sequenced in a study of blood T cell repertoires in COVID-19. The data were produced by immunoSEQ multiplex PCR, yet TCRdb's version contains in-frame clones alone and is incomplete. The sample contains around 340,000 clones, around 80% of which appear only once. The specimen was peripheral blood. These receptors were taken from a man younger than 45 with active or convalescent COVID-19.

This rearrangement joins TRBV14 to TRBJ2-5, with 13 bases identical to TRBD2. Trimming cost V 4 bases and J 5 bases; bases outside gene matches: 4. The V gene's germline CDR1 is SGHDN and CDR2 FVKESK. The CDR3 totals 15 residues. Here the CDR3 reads CASSLGLAGVETQYF. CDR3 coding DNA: TGTGCCAGCAGCCTTGGACTAGCGGGAGTGGAGACCCAGTACTTC. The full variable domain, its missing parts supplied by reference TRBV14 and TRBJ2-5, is EAGVTQFPSHSVIEKGQTVTLRCDPISGHDNLYWYRRVMGKEIKFLLHFVKESKQDESGMPNNRFLAERTGGTYSTLKVQPAELEDSGVYFCASSLGLAGVETQYFGPGTRLLVL.

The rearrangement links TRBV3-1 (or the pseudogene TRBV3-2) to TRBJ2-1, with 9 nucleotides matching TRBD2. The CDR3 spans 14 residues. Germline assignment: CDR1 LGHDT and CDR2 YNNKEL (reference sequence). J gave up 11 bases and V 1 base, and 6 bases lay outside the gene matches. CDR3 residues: CASSQGGGEGKQFF. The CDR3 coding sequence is TGTGCCAGCAGCCAAGGCGGGGGGGAGGGTAAGCAGTTCTTC.

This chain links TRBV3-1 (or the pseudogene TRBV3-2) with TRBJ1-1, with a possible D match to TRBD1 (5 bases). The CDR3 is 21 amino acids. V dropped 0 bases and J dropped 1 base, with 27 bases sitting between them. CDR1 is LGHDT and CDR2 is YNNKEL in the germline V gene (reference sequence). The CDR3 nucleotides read TGTGCCAGCAGCCAAGAAATCAACCAGGGCTGGGCGTTTAGGAGGAACACTGAAGCTTTCTTT. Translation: CASSQEINQGWAFRRNTEAFF.

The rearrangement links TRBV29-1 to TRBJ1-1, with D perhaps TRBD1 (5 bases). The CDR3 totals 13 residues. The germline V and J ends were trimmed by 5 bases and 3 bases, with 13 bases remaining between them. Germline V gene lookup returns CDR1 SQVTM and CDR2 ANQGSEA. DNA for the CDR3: TGCAGCGTTTCCGTCGGGGGGGACACTGAAGCTTTCTTT. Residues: CSVSVGGDTEAFF.

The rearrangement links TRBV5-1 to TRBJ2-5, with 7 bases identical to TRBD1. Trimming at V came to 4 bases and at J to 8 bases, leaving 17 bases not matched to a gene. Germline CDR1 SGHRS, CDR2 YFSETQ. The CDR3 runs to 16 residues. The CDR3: CASSDTRQGVERTQYF. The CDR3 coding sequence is TGCGCCAGCAGCGACACCCGACAGGGAGTCGAGAGAACCCAGTACTTC.

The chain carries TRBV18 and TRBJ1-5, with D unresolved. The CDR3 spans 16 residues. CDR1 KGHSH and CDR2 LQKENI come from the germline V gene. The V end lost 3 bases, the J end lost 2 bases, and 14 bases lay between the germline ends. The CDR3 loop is CASSPELMGGNQPQHF. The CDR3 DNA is TGTGCCAGCTCACCGGAGCTTATGGGTGGCAATCAGCCCCAGCATTTT.

The CDR3 sequence is CAWSLTGWNEKLFF. CDR3 bases: TGTGCCTGGAGCCTTACAGGGTGGAATGAAAAACTGTTTTTT. V gene TRBV30 combines with J gene TRBJ1-4; maybe TRBD1 (6 bases). This CDR3 is built from 14 residues. Germline V CDR1 and CDR2: GTSNPN, SVGIG (reference sequence). Between the trimmed V and J ends, which lost 3 bases and 5 bases, there was a span of 13 bases.

The CDR3 region is CASNPLAGRGYEQYF. The CDR3 DNA follows: TGTGCCAGCAATCCCCTGGCGGGGAGGGGGTACGAGCAGTACTTC. The genes are TRBV28 and TRBJ2-7, with D maybe TRBD2 (7 bases). CDR1 is MDHEN and CDR2 is SYDVKM in the germline V gene. There are 15 residues in the CDR3. The ends were cut back, 7 bases at V and 4 bases at J, with 20 bases in the middle.

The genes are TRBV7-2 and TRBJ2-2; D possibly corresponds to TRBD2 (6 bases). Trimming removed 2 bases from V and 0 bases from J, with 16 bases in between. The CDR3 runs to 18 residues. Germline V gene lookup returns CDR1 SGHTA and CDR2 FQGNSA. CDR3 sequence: CASSLHGGINANTGELFF. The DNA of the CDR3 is TGTGCCAGCAGCTTACATGGGGGGATAAACGCGAACACCGGGGAGCTGTTTTTT. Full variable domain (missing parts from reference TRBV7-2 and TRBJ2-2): GAGVSQSPSNKVTEKGKDVELRCDPISGHTALYWYRQSLGQGLEFLIYFQGNSAPDKSGLPSDRFSAERTGGSVSTLTIQRTQQEDSAVYLCASSLHGGINANTGELFFGEGSRLTVL.

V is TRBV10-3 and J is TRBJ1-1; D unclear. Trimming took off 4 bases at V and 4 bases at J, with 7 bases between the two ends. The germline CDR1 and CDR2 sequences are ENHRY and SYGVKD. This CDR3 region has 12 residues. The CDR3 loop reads CAISGLRTEAFF. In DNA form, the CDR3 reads TGTGCCATCAGTGGGCTCCGCACTGAAGCTTTCTTT.

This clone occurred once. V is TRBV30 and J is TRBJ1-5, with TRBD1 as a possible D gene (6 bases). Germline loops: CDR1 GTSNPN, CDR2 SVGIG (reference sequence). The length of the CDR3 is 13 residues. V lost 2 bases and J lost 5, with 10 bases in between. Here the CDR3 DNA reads TGTGCCTGGAGTAGGGCAGGGGATCAGCCCCAGCATTTT. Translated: CAWSRAGDQPQHF.

The CDR3 region has the DNA TGCAGCGTTGGACAGGTAGAAAAACTGTTTTTT. As protein: CSVGQVEKLFF. The chain links TRBV29-1 to TRBJ1-4, with a weak D call TRBD1 (6 bases). Germline CDR1 reads SQVTM; CDR2 reads ANQGSEA. V was clipped by 4 bases and J by 8 bases, with 8 bases between them. The CDR3 runs 11 residues.

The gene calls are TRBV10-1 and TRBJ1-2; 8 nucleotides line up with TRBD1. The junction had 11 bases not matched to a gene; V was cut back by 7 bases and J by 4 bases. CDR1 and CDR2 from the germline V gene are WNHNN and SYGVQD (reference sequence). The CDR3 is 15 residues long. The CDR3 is CASIPRSGQGYGYTF. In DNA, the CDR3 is TGCGCCAGCATCCCAAGGTCAGGACAGGGCTATGGCTACACCTTC.

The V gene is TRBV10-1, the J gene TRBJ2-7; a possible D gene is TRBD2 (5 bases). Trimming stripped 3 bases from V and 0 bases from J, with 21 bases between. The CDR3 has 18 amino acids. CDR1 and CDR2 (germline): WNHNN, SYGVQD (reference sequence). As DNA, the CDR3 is TGCGCCAGCAGTGACCCCATAGGAGGACCCATCAGCTCCTACGAGCAGTACTTC. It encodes CASSDPIGGPISSYEQYF.

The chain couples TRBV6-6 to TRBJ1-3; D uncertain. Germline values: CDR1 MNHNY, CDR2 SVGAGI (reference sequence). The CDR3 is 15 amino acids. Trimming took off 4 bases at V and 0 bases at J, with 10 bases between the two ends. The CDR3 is CASSSPPNSGNTIYF. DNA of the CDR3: TGTGCCAGCAGTTCCCCCCCCAACTCTGGAAACACCATATATTTT.